The 9 T cell receptor beta chains below all came from one sample that was sequenced in a study of blood T cell repertoires in COVID-19. This table comes from immunoSEQ multiplex PCR, and its TCRdb copy is limited to in-frame clones, with some not included. The sample includes 100,000 to 150,000 clones, approximately 88% of them seen just once. The sequencing sample was made of peripheral blood. These receptors all stem from a man aged 50-60 years with acute or convalescent COVID-19.

This chain joins TRBV5-4 and TRBJ2-2; no clear D. The V gene's germline CDR1 is SGHNT and CDR2 YYREEE (reference sequence). CDR3 length: 16 amino acids. V was clipped by 2 bases and J by 4 bases, with 15 bases between them. The CDR3 nucleotides are TGTGCCAGCAGCTTCATTTTGACGGGTCGCACCGGGGAGCTGTTTTTT. Its translation: CASSFILTGRTGELFF. Drawing the rest from reference TRBV5-4 and TRBJ2-2, the complete variable domain is ETGVTQSPTHLIKTRGQQVTLRCSSQSGHNTVSWYQQALGQGPQFIFQYYREEENGRGNFPPRFSGLQFPNYSSELNVNALELDDSALYLCASSFILTGRTGELFFGEGSRLTVL.

V is TRBV19 and J is TRBJ2-2, with 9 bases lining up with TRBD2. Trimming took 6 bases from V and 5 from J; bases not matched to a gene: 10. The CDR3 length is 16 residues. Germline-derived CDR1 and CDR2 are LNHDA and SQIVND (reference sequence). CDR3: CASRKGGREATGELFF. CDR3 nucleotides: TGTGCCAGTAGGAAAGGCGGGAGGGAAGCTACCGGGGAGCTGTTTTTT.

The sample holds one count of this clone. The CDR3: CAISELENQPQHF. The CDR3 DNA follows: TGTGCCATCAGTGAACTGGAGAATCAGCCCCAGCATTTT. V usage is TRBV10-3 and J usage is TRBJ1-5; the D is unclear. V lost 3 bases to trimming and J lost 4 bases, with 7 bases between them. The CDR3 contains 13 residues. The germline CDR1 and CDR2 sequences are ENHRY and SYGVKD.

The chain joins TRBV5-1 to TRBJ2-2, with 10 bases identical to TRBD2. This CDR3 region has 16 residues. Germline CDR1 reads SGHRS; CDR2 reads YFSETQ. After removal of 5 bases from V and 0 bases from J, the junction contained 4 bases not matched to a gene. In DNA, the CDR3 is TGCGCCAGCAGAGAAGCGGGAGGGACGAACACCGGGGAGCTGTTTTTT. Protein sequence: CASREAGGTNTGELFF.

The chain recombines TRBV11-2 with TRBJ2-5; 10 bases align to TRBD1. CDR3 length: 14 amino acids. J lost 3 bases, V lost 3 bases, and 1 base had no gene match. Germline values: CDR1 SGHAT, CDR2 FQNNGV. In DNA, the CDR3 is TGTGCCAGCAGCTTGGGACAGGGGAAAGAGACCCAGTACTTC. As protein: CASSLGQGKETQYF.

The chain uses TRBV29-1 and TRBJ2-3; 14 bases agree with TRBD2. The CDR3 is 16 residues long. The germline gives CDR1 SQVTM, CDR2 ANQGSEA. Trimming at V came to 1 base and at J to 4 bases, leaving 4 bases not matched to a gene. CDR3 DNA: TGCAGCGTTGAAGCAAGACTAGCGGGAGGGCCAGATACGCAGTATTTT. Protein product: CSVEARLAGGPDTQYF.

The chain uses TRBV11-2 and TRBJ1-5; D is ambiguous. The CDR3 covers 13 residues. The germline V gene encodes CDR1 SGHAT and CDR2 FQNNGV. The V gene lost 2 bases and the J gene lost 4 bases, with 6 bases spanning the gap. The CDR3 sequence: CASSLRENQPQHF. The CDR3 DNA sequence: TGTGCCAGCAGCTTAAGAGAAAATCAGCCCCAGCATTTT.

This chain connects TRBV9 to TRBJ1-3; 9 positions match TRBD1. Germline loops: CDR1 SGDLS, CDR2 YYNGEE. Trimming cost V 4 bases and J 5 bases; bases outside gene matches: 7. The CDR3 extends over 15 amino acids. CDR3 DNA: TGTGCCAGCAGCCCCAGACAGGGGGGTAGAAACACCATATATTTT. This gives the protein CASSPRQGGRNTIYF.

The chain carries TRBV5-5 and TRBJ2-1; 12 nucleotides match TRBD2. The germline V gene has CDR1 SGHKS and CDR2 YYEKEE (reference sequence). This CDR3 has 16 residues. The V and J ends lost 4 bases and 3 bases, in that order; junction bases with no gene match: 5. The CDR3 is CASSRTSGNVYNEQFF. The CDR3 coding sequence is TGTGCCAGCAGCCGGACTAGCGGGAATGTCTACAATGAGCAGTTCTTC.